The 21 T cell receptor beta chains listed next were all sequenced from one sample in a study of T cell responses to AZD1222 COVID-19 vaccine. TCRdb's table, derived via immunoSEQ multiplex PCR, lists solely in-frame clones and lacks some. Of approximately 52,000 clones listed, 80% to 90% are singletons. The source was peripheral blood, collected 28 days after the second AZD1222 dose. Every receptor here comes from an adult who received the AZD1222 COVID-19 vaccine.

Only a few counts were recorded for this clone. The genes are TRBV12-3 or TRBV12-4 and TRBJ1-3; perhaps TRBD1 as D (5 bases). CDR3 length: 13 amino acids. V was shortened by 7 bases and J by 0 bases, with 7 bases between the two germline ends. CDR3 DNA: TGTGCCAGCAAGGGGTTCTCTGGAAACACCATATATTTT. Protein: CASKGFSGNTIYF.

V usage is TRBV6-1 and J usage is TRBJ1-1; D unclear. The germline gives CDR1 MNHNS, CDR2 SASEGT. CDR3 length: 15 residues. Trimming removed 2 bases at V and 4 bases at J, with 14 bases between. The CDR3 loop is CASSEWPKAGTEAFF. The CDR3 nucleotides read TGTGCCAGCAGTGAATGGCCCAAGGCGGGCACTGAAGCTTTCTTT.

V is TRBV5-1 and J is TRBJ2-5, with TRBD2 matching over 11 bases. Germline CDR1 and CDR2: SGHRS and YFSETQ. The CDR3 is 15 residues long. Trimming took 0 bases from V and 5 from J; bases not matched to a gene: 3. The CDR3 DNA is TGCGCCAGCAGCTTGGTAGCGGGAGGGTCGGAGACCCAGTACTTC. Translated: CASSLVAGGSETQYF.

The CDR3 loop reads CASKEGANYNSPLHF. The DNA for the CDR3 is TGTGCCAGTAAGGAGGGGGCCAACTATAATTCACCCCTCCACTTT. The chain joins TRBV19 to TRBJ1-6; 7 positions agree with TRBD1. This CDR3 has 15 amino acids. The junction had 6 bases not matched to a gene; V was cut back by 7 bases and J by 3 bases. Germline CDR1 LNHDA, CDR2 SQIVND (reference sequence).

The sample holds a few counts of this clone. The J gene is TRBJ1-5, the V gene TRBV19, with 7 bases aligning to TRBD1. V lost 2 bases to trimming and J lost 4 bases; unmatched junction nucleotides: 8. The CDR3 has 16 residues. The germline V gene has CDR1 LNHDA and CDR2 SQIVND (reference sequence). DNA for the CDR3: TGTGCCAGTAGTATATATAAGACAGGGAAAAATCAGCCCCAGCATTTT. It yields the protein CASSIYKTGKNQPQHF.

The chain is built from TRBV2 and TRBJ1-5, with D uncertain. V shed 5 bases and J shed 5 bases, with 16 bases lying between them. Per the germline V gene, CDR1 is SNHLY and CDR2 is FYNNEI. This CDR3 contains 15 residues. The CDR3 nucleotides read TGTGCCAGCAGTTACGGACCTTTAGCCCATCAGCCCCAGCATTTT. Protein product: CASSYGPLAHQPQHF.

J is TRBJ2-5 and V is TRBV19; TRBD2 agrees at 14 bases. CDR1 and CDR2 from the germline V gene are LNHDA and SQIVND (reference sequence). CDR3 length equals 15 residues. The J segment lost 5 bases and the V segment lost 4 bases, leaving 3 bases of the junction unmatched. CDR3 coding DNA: TGTGCCAGTAGTAGGACTAGCGGGAGGAGGGAGACCCAGTACTTC. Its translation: CASSRTSGRRETQYF.

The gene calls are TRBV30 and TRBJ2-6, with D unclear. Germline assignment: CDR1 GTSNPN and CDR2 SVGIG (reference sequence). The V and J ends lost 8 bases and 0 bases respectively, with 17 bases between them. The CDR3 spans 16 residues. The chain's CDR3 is CAATLRRASGANVLTF. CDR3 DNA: TGTGCCGCAACTTTAAGACGGGCCTCTGGGGCCAACGTCCTGACTTTC. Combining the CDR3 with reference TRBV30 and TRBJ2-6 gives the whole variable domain SQTIHQWPATLVQPVGSPLSLECTVEGTSNPNLYWYRQAAGRGLQLLFYSVGIGQISSEVPQNLSASRPQDRQFILSSKKLLLSDSGFYLCAATLRRASGANVLTFGAGSRLTVL.

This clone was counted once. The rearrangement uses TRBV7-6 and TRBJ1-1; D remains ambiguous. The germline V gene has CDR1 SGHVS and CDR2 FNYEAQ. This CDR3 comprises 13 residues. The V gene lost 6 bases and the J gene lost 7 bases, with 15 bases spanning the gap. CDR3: CASSPPRVFEAFF. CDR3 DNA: TGTGCCAGCAGTCCTCCCCGGGTGTTTGAAGCTTTCTTT.

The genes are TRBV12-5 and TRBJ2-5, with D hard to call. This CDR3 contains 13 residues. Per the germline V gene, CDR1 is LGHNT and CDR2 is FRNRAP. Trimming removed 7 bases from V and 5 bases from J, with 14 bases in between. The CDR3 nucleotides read TGTGCTAGTGCGGTGGGGTCGTGGGAGACCCAGTACTTC. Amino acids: CASAVGSWETQYF.

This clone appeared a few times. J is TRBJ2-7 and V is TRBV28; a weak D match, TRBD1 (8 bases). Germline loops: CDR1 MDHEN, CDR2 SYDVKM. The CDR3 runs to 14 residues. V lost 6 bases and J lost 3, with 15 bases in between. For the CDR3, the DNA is TGTGCCAGCAGATCACAGGGGGGGGACTACGAGCAGTACTTC. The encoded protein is CASRSQGGDYEQYF. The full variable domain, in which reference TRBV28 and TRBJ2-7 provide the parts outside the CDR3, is DVKVTQSSRYLVKRTGEKVFLECVQDMDHENMFWYRQDPGLGLRLIYFSYDVKMKEKGDIPEGYSVSREKKERFSLILESASTNQTSMYLCASRSQGGDYEQYFGPGTRLTVT.

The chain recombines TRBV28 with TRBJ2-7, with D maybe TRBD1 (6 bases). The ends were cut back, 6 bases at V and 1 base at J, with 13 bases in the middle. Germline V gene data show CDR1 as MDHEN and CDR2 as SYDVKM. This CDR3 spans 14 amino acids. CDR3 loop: CASRTWTASYEQYF. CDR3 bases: TGTGCCAGCAGAACATGGACAGCATCCTACGAGCAGTACTTC.

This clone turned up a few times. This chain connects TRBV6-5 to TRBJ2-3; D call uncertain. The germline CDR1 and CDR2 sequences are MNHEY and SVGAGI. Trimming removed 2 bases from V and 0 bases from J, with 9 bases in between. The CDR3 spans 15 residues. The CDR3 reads CASSYRLSSTDTQYF. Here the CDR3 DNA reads TGTGCCAGCAGTTACCGGTTGTCTAGCACAGATACGCAGTATTTT.

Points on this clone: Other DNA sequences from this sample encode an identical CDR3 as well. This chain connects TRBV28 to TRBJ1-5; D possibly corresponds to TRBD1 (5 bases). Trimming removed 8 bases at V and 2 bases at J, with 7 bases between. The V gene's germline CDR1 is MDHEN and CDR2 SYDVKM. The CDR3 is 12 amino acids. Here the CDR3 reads CASQGGNQPQHF. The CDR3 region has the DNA TGTGCCAGCCAGGGAGGCAATCAGCCCCAGCATTTT.

The CDR3 protein is CASSRVAGGADTGELFF. CDR3 DNA: TGTGCCAGTAGTAGGGTAGCGGGAGGGGCGGACACCGGGGAGCTGTTTTTT. The chain uses TRBV19 and TRBJ2-2, with TRBD2 matching 11 bases. The CDR3 length is 17 residues. V lost 4 bases and J lost 3; bases outside the gene matches: 7. Looked up from germline, CDR1 is LNHDA and CDR2 is SQIVND (reference sequence). Full variable domain (remainder filled in from reference TRBV19 and TRBJ2-2): DGGITQSPKYLFRKEGQNVTLSCEQNLNHDAMYWYRQDPGQGLRLIYYSQIVNDFQKGDIAEGYSVSREKKESFPLTVTSAQKNPTAFYLCASSRVAGGADTGELFFGEGSRLTVL.

CDR3 protein: CASSKTQGASGNTIYF. The CDR3 bases are TGTGCCAGTAGTAAGACCCAGGGGGCCTCTGGAAACACCATATATTTT. The chain recombines TRBV19 with TRBJ1-3, with TRBD1 matching 8 bases. Germline trimming cut 4 bases from V and 0 bases from J; bases unmatched to any gene: 5. In germline, CDR1 is LNHDA, CDR2 SQIVND (reference sequence). This CDR3 spans 16 amino acids.

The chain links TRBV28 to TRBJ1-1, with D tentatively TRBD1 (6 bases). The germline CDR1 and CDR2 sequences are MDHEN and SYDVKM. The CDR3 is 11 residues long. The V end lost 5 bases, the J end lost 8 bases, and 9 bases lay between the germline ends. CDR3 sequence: CASSTGQEAFF. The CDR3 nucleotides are TGTGCCAGCAGTACTGGACAGGAAGCTTTCTTT.

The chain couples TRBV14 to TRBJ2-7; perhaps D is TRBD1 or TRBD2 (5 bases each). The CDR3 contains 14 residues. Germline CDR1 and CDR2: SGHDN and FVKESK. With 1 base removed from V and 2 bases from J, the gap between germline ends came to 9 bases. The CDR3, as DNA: TGTGCCAGCAGCCAAGCGGGGCTCACCTACGAGCAGTACTTC. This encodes CASSQAGLTYEQYF.

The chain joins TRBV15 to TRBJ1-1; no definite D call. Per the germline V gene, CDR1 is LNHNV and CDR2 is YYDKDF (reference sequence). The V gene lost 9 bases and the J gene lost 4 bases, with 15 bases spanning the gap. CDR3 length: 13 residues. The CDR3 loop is CATAKEGVTEAFF. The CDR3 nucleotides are TGTGCCACGGCCAAGGAGGGCGTCACTGAAGCTTTCTTT.

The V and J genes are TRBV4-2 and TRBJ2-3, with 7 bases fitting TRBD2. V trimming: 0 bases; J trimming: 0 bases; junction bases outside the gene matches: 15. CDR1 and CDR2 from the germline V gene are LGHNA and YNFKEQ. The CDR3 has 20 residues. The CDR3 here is CASSQDLRVAGSSSTDTQYF. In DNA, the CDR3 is TGTGCCAGCAGCCAAGATCTCAGGGTAGCGGGTTCGTCTAGCACAGATACGCAGTATTTT.

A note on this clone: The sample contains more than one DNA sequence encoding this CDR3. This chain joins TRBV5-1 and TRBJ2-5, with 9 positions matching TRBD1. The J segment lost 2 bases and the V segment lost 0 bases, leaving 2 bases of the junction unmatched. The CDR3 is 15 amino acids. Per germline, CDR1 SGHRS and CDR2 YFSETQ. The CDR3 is CASSLDGTGQETQYF. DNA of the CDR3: TGCGCCAGCAGCTTGGATGGGACAGGGCAAGAGACCCAGTACTTC. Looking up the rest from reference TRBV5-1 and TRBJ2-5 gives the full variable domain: KAGVTQTPRYLIKTRGQQVTLSCSPISGHRSVSWYQQTPGQGLQFLFEYFSETQRNKGNFPGRFSGRQFSNSRSEMNVSTLELGDSALYLCASSLDGTGQETQYFGPGTRLLVL.